These 12 T cell receptor beta chains share one sample of origin, sequenced in a study of T cell responses to AZD1222 COVID-19 vaccine. Assay: immunoSEQ multiplex PCR; the TCRdb copy retains only in-frame clones and omits some. The sample consists of 95,000 to 150,000 clones, roughly 90% of them appearing once. The sequencing here drew on peripheral blood, taken 28 days after the second AZD1222 dose. The receptors were gathered from an adult who received the AZD1222 COVID-19 vaccine.

The V call is TRBV18, the J call TRBJ2-4; D call uncertain. Germline CDR1 KGHSH, CDR2 LQKENI. This CDR3 contains 15 residues. The V end lost 2 bases, the J end lost 0 bases, and 8 bases lay between the germline ends. CDR3 residues: CASSPAGIAKNIQYF. The CDR3, as DNA: TGTGCCAGCTCACCAGCAGGAATAGCCAAAAACATTCAGTACTTC.

The CDR3 DNA sequence: TGTGCCAGTAGGGCCCTCGTGGGACAGAATCAGCCCCAGCATTTT. This gives the protein CASRALVGQNQPQHF. This chain links TRBV19 with TRBJ1-5; 7 nucleotides align to TRBD1. CDR1 and CDR2 (germline): LNHDA, SQIVND (reference sequence). The CDR3 has 15 residues. V dropped 6 bases and J dropped 4; count of bases not matched to a gene: 9.

This chain uses TRBV9 with TRBJ2-5, with 8 bases matching TRBD1. This CDR3 contains 14 residues. The germline V gene has CDR1 SGDLS and CDR2 YYNGEE. V was clipped by 3 bases and J by 3 bases; unmatched bases: 4. CDR3 sequence reads: CASSGGQAKETQYF. CDR3 bases: TGTGCCAGCAGCGGGGGACAGGCGAAAGAGACCCAGTACTTC.

The rearrangement joins TRBV2 to TRBJ2-7; possible D gene TRBD1, 5 bases. Germline assignment: CDR1 SNHLY and CDR2 FYNNEI. The CDR3 contains 12 residues. V was pared by 7 bases and J by 0 bases, with 7 bases between. CDR3 bases: TGTGCCAGCAATGGACACTCCTACGAGCAGTACTTC. Protein product: CASNGHSYEQYF.

The chain recombines TRBV7-9 with TRBJ2-2; D uncertain. Germline V gene lookup returns CDR1 SEHNR and CDR2 FQNEAQ (reference sequence). Deletions cut 1 base from V and 7 bases from J, with 4 bases between. This CDR3 is 12 amino acids long. CDR3 nucleotide sequence: TGTGCCAGCAGCTTAGAAGTCGGGGAGCTGTTTTTT. Protein sequence: CASSLEVGELFF.

This clone was observed a handful of times. This chain links TRBV6-1 with TRBJ1-1, with a weak D call TRBD1 (5 bases). The CDR3 extends over 13 amino acids. V shed 3 bases and J shed 4 bases, with 9 bases lying between them. In germline, CDR1 is MNHNS, CDR2 SASEGT. The CDR3 DNA follows: TGTGCCAGCAGTGAGGCAGGGCGCACTGAAGCTTTCTTT. It yields the protein CASSEAGRTEAFF.

J is TRBJ2-5 and V is TRBV7-9; D is uncertain. The V gene's germline CDR1 is SEHNR and CDR2 FQNEAQ (reference sequence). V was clipped by 2 bases and J by 5 bases, with 9 bases between them. The length of the CDR3 is 13 residues. The CDR3 nucleotides are TGTGCCAGCAGCTTATCAGTTTCCGAGACCCAGTACTTC. This codes for CASSLSVSETQYF.

The chain couples TRBV9 to TRBJ2-5; D perhaps matches TRBD1 (6 bases). The CDR3 extends over 14 amino acids. The germline gives CDR1 SGDLS, CDR2 YYNGEE. V was pared by 0 bases and J by 3 bases, with 9 bases between. The CDR3 is CASSVESGEETQYF. CDR3 DNA: TGTGCCAGCAGCGTAGAGTCAGGGGAAGAGACCCAGTACTTC.

Only one count was recorded for this clone. The chain links TRBV2 to TRBJ1-6; D uncertain. This CDR3 comprises 16 residues. Trimming removed 4 bases at V and 5 bases at J, with 15 bases between. CDR1 is SNHLY, CDR2 FYNNEI, per germline. The CDR3, as DNA: TGTGCCAGCAGTGGGTTTTTGACGGGAAATAATTCACCCCTCCACTTT. Protein sequence: CASSGFLTGNNSPLHF. Full variable domain (remainder filled in from reference TRBV2 and TRBJ1-6): EPEVTQTPSHQVTQMGQEVILRCVPISNHLYFYWYRQILGQKVEFLVSFYNNEISEKSEIFDDQFSVERPDGSNFTLKIRSTKLEDSAMYFCASSGFLTGNNSPLHFGNGTRLTVT.

This clone was observed a handful of times. The chain joins TRBV12-3 or TRBV12-4 to TRBJ2-2, with D perhaps matching TRBD1 or TRBD2 (5 bases each). The germline V and J ends were trimmed by 11 bases and 4 bases, with 14 bases remaining between them. CDR3 size: 13 residues. CDR3 in amino acids: CAQLGAGTGELFF. In nucleotides, the CDR3 is TGTGCCCAACTCGGGGCGGGCACCGGGGAGCTGTTTTTT.

This clone was picked up a small number of times. The chain couples TRBV9 to TRBJ1-1; D call uncertain. Germline V lookup: CDR1 SGDLS, CDR2 YYNGEE. CDR3 length equals 16 residues. V was pared by 0 bases and J by 2 bases, with 14 bases between. CDR3 sequence (DNA): TGTGCCAGCAGCGTAGGAGGGAAAGGACGTAACACTGAAGCTTTCTTT. It translates to CASSVGGKGRNTEAFF.

The chain carries TRBV5-8 and TRBJ1-1; possible D gene TRBD1, 6 bases. The CDR3 spans 16 residues. V lost 4 bases, J lost 0 bases, and 16 bases lay in between. CDR1 is SGHTS, CDR2 YDEGEE, per germline. The CDR3 sequence: CASSPQGGFVNTEAFF. CDR3 nucleotide sequence: TGTGCCAGCAGCCCACAGGGTGGATTTGTGAACACTGAAGCTTTCTTT. Filled out from reference TRBV5-8 and TRBJ1-1, the complete variable domain reads EAGVTQSPTHLIKTRGQQATLRCSPISGHTSVYWYQQALGLGLQFLLWYDEGEERNRGNFPPRFSGRQFPNYSSELNVNALELEDSALYLCASSPQGGFVNTEAFFGQGTRLTVV.